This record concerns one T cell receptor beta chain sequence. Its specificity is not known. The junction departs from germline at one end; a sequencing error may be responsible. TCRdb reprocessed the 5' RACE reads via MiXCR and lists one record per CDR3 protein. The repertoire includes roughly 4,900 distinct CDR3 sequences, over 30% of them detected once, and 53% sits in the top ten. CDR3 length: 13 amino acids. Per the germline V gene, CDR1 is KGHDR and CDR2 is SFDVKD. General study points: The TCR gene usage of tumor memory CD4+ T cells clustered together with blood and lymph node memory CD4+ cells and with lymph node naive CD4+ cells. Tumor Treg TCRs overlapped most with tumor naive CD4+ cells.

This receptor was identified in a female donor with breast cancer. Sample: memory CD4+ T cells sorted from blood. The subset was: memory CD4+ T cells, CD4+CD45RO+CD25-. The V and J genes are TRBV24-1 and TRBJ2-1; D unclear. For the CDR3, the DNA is TGTGCCACCAGTTTGGGCCACTACAATGGGCAGCTCTTC. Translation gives CATSLGHYNGQLF.